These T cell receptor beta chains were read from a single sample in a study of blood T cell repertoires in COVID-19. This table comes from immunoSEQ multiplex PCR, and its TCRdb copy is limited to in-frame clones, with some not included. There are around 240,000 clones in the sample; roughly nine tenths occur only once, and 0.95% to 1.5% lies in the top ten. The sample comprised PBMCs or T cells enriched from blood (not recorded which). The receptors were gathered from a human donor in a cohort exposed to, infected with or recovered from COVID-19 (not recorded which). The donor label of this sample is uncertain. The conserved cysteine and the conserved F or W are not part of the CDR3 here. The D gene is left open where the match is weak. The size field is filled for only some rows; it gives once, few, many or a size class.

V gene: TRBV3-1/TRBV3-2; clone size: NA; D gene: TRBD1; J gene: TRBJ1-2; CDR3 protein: ASSQEWDRGLY
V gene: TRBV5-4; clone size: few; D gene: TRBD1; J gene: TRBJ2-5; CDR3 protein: ASSLEGAARETQY
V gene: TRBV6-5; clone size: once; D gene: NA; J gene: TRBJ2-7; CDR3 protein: AARSVSGEQY
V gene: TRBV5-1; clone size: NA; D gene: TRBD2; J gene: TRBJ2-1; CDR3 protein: ASSLVGTITGSYNEQF
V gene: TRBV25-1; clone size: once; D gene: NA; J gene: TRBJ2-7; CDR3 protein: ASRTGSEQY
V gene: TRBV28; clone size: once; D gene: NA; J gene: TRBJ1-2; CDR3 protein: ASSLPVPGNGYT
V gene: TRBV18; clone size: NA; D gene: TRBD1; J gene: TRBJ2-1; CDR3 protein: ASSITRQGSNEQF
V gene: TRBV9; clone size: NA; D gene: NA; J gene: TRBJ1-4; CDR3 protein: ASSQGHDNEKLF
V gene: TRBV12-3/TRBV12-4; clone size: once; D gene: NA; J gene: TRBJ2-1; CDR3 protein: ASSLSSSEQF
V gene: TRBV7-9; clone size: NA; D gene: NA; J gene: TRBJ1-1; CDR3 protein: ASSLAPGGGEAF
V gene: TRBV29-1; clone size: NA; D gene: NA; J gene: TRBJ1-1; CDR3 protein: SVCPGITEAF
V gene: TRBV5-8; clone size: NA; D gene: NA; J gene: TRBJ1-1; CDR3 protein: ASSLPRGGGTEAF
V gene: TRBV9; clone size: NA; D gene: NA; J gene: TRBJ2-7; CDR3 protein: ASSVAGHPYEQY
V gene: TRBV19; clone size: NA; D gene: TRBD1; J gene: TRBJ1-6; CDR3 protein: ASSAGTGESPLH
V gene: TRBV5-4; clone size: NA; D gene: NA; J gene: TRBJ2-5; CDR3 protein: ASSFGERTQY
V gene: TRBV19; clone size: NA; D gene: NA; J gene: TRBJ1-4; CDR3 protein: ASSINRVEKLF
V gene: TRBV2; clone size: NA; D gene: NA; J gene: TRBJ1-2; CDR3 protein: ASREPGYHAYGYT
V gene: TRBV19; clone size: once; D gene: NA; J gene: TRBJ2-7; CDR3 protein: ASSISRGSLEQY
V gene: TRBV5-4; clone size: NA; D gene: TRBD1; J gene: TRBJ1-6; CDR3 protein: ASSLEGARDLPLH
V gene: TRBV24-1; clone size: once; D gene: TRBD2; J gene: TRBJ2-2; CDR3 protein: ATSDAWTSIGELF
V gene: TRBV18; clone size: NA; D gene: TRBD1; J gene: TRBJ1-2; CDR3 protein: ASSPRDRGYYGYT
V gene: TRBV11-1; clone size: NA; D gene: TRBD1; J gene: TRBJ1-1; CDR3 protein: ASSLEGQMNTEAF
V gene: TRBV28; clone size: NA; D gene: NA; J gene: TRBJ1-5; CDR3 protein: ASSLSRGPQH
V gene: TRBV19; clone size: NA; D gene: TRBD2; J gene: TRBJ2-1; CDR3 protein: ASSIIGGDEQF
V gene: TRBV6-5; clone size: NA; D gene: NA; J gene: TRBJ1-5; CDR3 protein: ASRPSGGYQPQH
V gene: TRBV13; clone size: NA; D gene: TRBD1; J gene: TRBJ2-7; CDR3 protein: ASSRKGDSSYEQY